These 18 T cell receptor beta chains originate from one sample sequenced in a study of blood T cell repertoires in COVID-19. Clones were sequenced by immunoSEQ multiplex PCR, and TCRdb holds only the in-frame ones, with some missing. The table lists 70,000 or so clones, 85% of them singletons. The sequencing sample was made of peripheral blood. The receptors originated from a woman aged 80 or older with active or convalescent COVID-19.

The V and J genes are TRBV19 and TRBJ2-1; 7 nucleotides agree with TRBD2. CDR1 is LNHDA and CDR2 is SQIVND in the germline V gene (reference sequence). The J segment lost 6 bases and the V segment lost 3 bases, leaving 8 bases of the junction unmatched. CDR3 size: 15 residues. Here the CDR3 DNA reads TGTGCCAGTAGTATCACTCGACTAGCCTTCAATGAGCAGTTCTTC. It yields the protein CASSITRLAFNEQFF.

The genes are TRBV6-2 or TRBV6-3 and TRBJ1-2; possibly TRBD1 for D (6 bases). V shed 2 bases and J shed 11 bases, with 12 bases lying between them. Per germline, CDR1 MNHEY and CDR2 SVGEGT. The CDR3 runs to 12 residues. CDR3 residues: CASSYDFRGYTF. CDR3 coding DNA: TGTGCCAGCAGTTACGATTTTAGGGGGTACACCTTC.

This clone was seen a single time. The rearrangement uses TRBV5-1 and TRBJ1-4, with 7 positions matching TRBD1. CDR3 length equals 15 residues. The V gene's germline CDR1 is SGHRS and CDR2 YFSETQ. The junction had 2 bases not matched to a gene; V was cut back by 0 bases and J by 3 bases. The CDR3: CASSLVGQPNEKLFF. In DNA, the CDR3 is TGCGCCAGCAGCTTGGTGGGACAGCCTAATGAAAAACTGTTTTTT.

The V and J genes are TRBV9 and TRBJ2-7, with D possibly TRBD2 on 5 matching bases. This CDR3 has 13 residues. Germline lookup yields CDR1 SGDLS and CDR2 YYNGEE. V lost 1 base and J lost 4, with 9 bases in between. CDR3 DNA: TGTGCCAGCAGCGTACGAACGGGGTACGAGCAGTACTTC. This encodes CASSVRTGYEQYF.

The rearrangement uses TRBV7-2 and TRBJ2-7, with D tentatively TRBD1 (6 bases). Looked up from germline, CDR1 is SGHTA and CDR2 is FQGNSA. V was cut by 3 bases and J by 4 bases, with 10 bases left in between. This CDR3 is built from 13 residues. CDR3 in DNA: TGTGCCAGCAGCTTTCAGGGGTCATACGAGCAGTACTTC. This codes for CASSFQGSYEQYF.

In its sample, this clone was seen once. The chain joins TRBV5-6 to TRBJ1-2, with a weak D call TRBD1 (6 bases). The germline V and J ends were trimmed by 5 bases and 7 bases, with 15 bases remaining between them. The CDR3 length is 13 residues. From germline, CDR1 is SGHDT and CDR2 YYEEEE. The CDR3 nucleotides read TGTGCCAGCAGTCCTAACAGGGTGGGTGGCTACACCTTC. Amino acids: CASSPNRVGGYTF.

The V call is TRBV5-6, the J call TRBJ1-4; no definite D call. CDR3 length: 15 residues. Trimming removed 3 bases at V and 0 bases at J, with 9 bases between. Germline V gene lookup returns CDR1 SGHDT and CDR2 YYEEEE. In DNA, the CDR3 is TGTGCCAGCAGCTGGGAACTAGCAACTAATGAAAAACTGTTTTTT. It yields the protein CASSWELATNEKLFF.

The rearrangement uses TRBV7-2 and TRBJ2-3; TRBD2 agrees at 9 bases. The CDR3 contains 19 residues. V was pared by 0 bases and J by 3 bases, with 13 bases of the junction left unmatched. Germline V gives CDR1 SGHTA, CDR2 FQGNSA. The DNA for the CDR3 is TGTGCCAGCAGCTTAGCGCCTTTTGGGCGGGGGGGCCGGACAGATACGCAGTATTTT. Encoded protein: CASSLAPFGRGGRTDTQYF. Together with reference TRBV7-2 and TRBJ2-3, the CDR3 gives the full variable domain: GAGVSQSPSNKVTEKGKDVELRCDPISGHTALYWYRQSLGQGLEFLIYFQGNSAPDKSGLPSDRFSAERTGGSVSTLTIQRTQQEDSAVYLCASSLAPFGRGGRTDTQYFGPGTRLTVL.

This clone was detected once. The V call is TRBV7-3, the J call TRBJ2-2; D is uncertain. The V end lost 8 bases, the J end lost 6 bases, and 10 bases lay between the germline ends. The CDR3 consists of 12 residues. Per the germline V gene, CDR1 is SGHTA and CDR2 is FQGTGA. CDR3 DNA sequence: TGTGCCAGCCCGGCACAGTCCGGGGAGCTGTTTTTT. Translated, it gives CASPAQSGELFF.

This clone occurred once. The chain recombines TRBV19 with TRBJ1-6; 7 nucleotides agree with TRBD1. This CDR3 region has 14 residues. Germline V lookup: CDR1 LNHDA, CDR2 SQIVND (reference sequence). The trim removed 2 bases at V and 6 bases at J, leaving 1 base unmatched. CDR3 coding DNA: TGTGCCAGTAGTATAAGGGACAGTAATTCACCCCTCCACTTT. It is translated as CASSIRDSNSPLHF.

This chain joins TRBV7-8 and TRBJ2-7, with D possibly being TRBD2 (6 bases). The germline V gene encodes CDR1 SGHVS and CDR2 FQNEAQ. Trimming stripped 5 bases from V and 6 bases from J, with 17 bases between. The length of the CDR3 is 14 residues. CDR3 in DNA: TGTGCCAGCAGCCAAGAGCGACTAGGTCGCGAGCAGTACTTC. This gives the protein CASSQERLGREQYF.

J is TRBJ2-5 and V is TRBV6-5; the D is unclear. Germline V gene data show CDR1 as MNHEY and CDR2 as SVGAGI. V lost 7 bases to trimming and J lost 5 bases, with 14 bases between them. This CDR3 spans 13 amino acids. In DNA, the CDR3 is TGTGCCAGCACCCGAACCATCGGGGAGACCCAGTACTTC. Translation: CASTRTIGETQYF.

The genes are TRBV6-2 or TRBV6-3 and TRBJ2-3, with a weak D call TRBD2 (6 bases). The V and J ends lost 7 bases and 0 bases respectively, with 35 bases between them. Germline loops: CDR1 MNHEY, CDR2 SVGEGT. The CDR3 has 22 amino acids. The CDR3 is CASNPPQGRSLASGPSTDTQYF. In DNA, the CDR3 is TGTGCCAGCAACCCTCCCCAGGGCCGGTCACTAGCTTCGGGTCCCAGCACAGATACGCAGTATTTT.

By share of the sample, this clone is medium-sized. J is TRBJ1-6 and V is TRBV9; TRBD1 might be the D (6 bases). This CDR3 has 17 residues. V lost 0 bases and J 4 bases, leaving 14 bases between the germline ends. Germline loops: CDR1 SGDLS, CDR2 YYNGEE. CDR3 DNA sequence: TGTGCCAGCAGCGTAGCTACAGGGCCTAATTATAATTCACCCCTCCACTTT. Its protein product is CASSVATGPNYNSPLHF. The full variable domain, rest sourced from reference TRBV9 and TRBJ1-6, is DSGVTQTPKHLITATGQRVTLRCSPRSGDLSVYWYQQSLDQGLQFLIQYYNGEERAKGNILERFSAQQFPDLHSELNLSSLELGDSALYFCASSVATGPNYNSPLHFGNGTRLTVT.

This chain links TRBV6-5 with TRBJ1-3; no definite D call. The germline V gene encodes CDR1 MNHEY and CDR2 SVGAGI. The germline V and J ends were trimmed by 6 bases and 4 bases, with 13 bases remaining between them. The CDR3 spans 14 residues. In DNA form, the CDR3 reads TGTGCCAGCAGCCCCGACGGGTTCGGAAACACCATATATTTT. This encodes CASSPDGFGNTIYF.

This sequence joins TRBV10-3 and TRBJ1-2; D not certain. Germline CDR1 ENHRY, CDR2 SYGVKD. This CDR3 contains 15 residues. Trimming removed 0 bases from V and 1 base from J, with 9 bases in between. In DNA form, the CDR3 reads TGTGCCATCAGTGAGTCGCCAGGCTATAACTATGGCTACACCTTC. It codes for CAISESPGYNYGYTF.

The gene calls are TRBV14 and TRBJ2-7; 7 bases are a match to TRBD2. This CDR3 comprises 15 residues. J gave up 2 bases and V 2 bases, and 6 bases lay outside the gene matches. CDR1 is SGHDN, CDR2 FVKESK, per germline. In DNA form, the CDR3 reads TGTGCCAGCAGCCAACTGGGGGGGACGACCTACGAGCAGTACTTC. Its translation is CASSQLGGTTYEQYF.

The chain is built from TRBV21-1 and TRBJ1-2. TRBV21-1 is a recognized pseudogene. This CDR3 is built from 11 residues. CDR3 residues: CASRPRGGYTF. Here the CDR3 DNA reads TGTGCCAGCAGACCTAGAGGTGGCTACACCTTC.